The following is a T cell receptor (beta chain) sequence with its context. The table came from immunoSEQ multiplex PCR; TCRdb's copy has only in-frame clones and leaves some out. The profile covers 150,000 or so clones, with around nine tenths appearing a single time and 1.5% taken by the ten largest. The sample originates from a study of blood T cell repertoires in COVID-19. In the study overall: Samples representing acute and convalescent COVID-19 were sourced from the United States, Italy and Spain. PBMCs, B-cell-depleted T cells, or T cells provided the cDNA or gDNA that made up the material.

This TCR came from a woman aged 55-75 years with acute or convalescent COVID-19. Sequenced input: peripheral blood.

For the CDR3, the DNA is TGTGCAAGTCGCTTAGCCTCCTCCACTGAAGCTTTCTTT. It is translated as CASRLASSTEAFF. This chain uses TRBV12-2 with TRBJ1-1. TRBV12-2 is a pseudogene locus. The CDR3 runs 13 residues.